The 3 T cell receptor beta chains below come from one sample, sequenced in a study of T cells in Graves' hyperthyroidism and ophthalmopathy. Amplification yielded TCR beta CDR3 regions, with RNA transcripts as the source. With the HTBI primer set, the TCR CDR3 went through a first round of RT-PCR. Each CDR3 protein gets one entry after TCRdb re-called the multiplex PCR reads with MiXCR. The data contain 400,000 to 500,000 distinct CDR3 sequences, about 15% of them singletons. The material sequenced was blood. The source of these receptors is a man younger than 35 with Graves' ophthalmopathy.

With respect to this clonotype: A much larger clone lies one base from this, so it may be a read error. The CDR3 is CASSSRGGHNQPQHF. The CDR3 DNA follows: TGTGCCAGTAGTTCAAGGGGTGGCCACAATCAGCCCCAGCATTTT. The rearrangement joins TRBV19 to TRBJ1-5, with TRBD1 as a possible D gene (5 bases). This CDR3 contains 15 residues. Per germline, CDR1 LNHDA and CDR2 SQIVND (reference sequence). V was clipped by 5 bases and J by 3 bases, with 14 bases between them.

This chain uses TRBV24-1 with TRBJ2-1, with D perhaps TRBD1 or TRBD2 (5 bases each). V was pared by 4 bases and J by 6 bases, with 18 bases between. Germline values: CDR1 KGHDR, CDR2 SFDVKD. This CDR3 region has 16 residues. Written as DNA, the CDR3 is TGTGCCACCAGTGAATCAGGGACGGCACTTTCCAATGAGCAGTTCTTC. Translation gives CATSESGTALSNEQFF.

This chain joins TRBV20-1 and TRBJ2-3; 8 nucleotides align to TRBD1. Germline lookup yields CDR1 DFQATT and CDR2 SNEGSKA (reference sequence). Germline trimming cut 0 bases from V and 4 bases from J; bases unmatched to any gene: 6. The CDR3 sequence is 15 residues long. This CDR3 reads CSARDIPGGADTQYF. As DNA, the CDR3 is TGCAGTGCTAGAGATATCCCAGGGGGCGCAGATACGCAGTATTTT.